Shown below are 15 T cell receptor beta chains from a single sample sequenced in a study of blood T cells in healthy people across ages. Through a sample-barcoded 5' primer and a J-beta primer mix, a second PCR was run for about 7 to 12 cycles. A single record per CDR3 protein comes from TCRdb applying MiXCR to the 5' RACE reads. The table lists around 900,000 distinct CDR3 sequences, roughly 50% of them singletons. Material: blood. Source of these receptors: a woman aged 55-70 years in good health.

In its sample, this clonotype was seen once. The chain recombines TRBV7-3 with TRBJ2-3; unclear D gene. The V end was cut by 0 bases, the J end by 5 bases, with 9 bases between. The CDR3 contains 14 residues. Germline CDR1 and CDR2: SGHTA and FQGTGA. This CDR3 is CASSLTDSLDTQYF. The CDR3 DNA follows: TGTGCCAGCAGCTTAACCGACTCACTAGATACGCAGTATTTT. Full variable domain (outside the CDR3, taken from reference TRBV7-3 and TRBJ2-3): GAGVSQTPSNKVTEKGKYVELRCDPISGHTALYWYRQSLGQGPEFLIYFQGTGAADDSGLPNDRFFAVRPEGSVSTLKIQRTERGDSAVYLCASSLTDSLDTQYFGPGTRLTVL.

Details on this clonotype: The junction and the germline gene differ at one end; a read error may be behind it. The J gene is TRBJ1-2, the V gene TRBV6-5; unclear D gene. The CDR3 sequence is 14 residues long. CDR1 MNHEY and CDR2 SVGAGI come from the germline V gene. The CDR3 DNA sequence: TGTACCAGCAGTTACTCCTCAAACAGCTATGGCTACACCTTC. Its protein is CTSSYSSNSYGYTF.

This chain links TRBV6-5 with TRBJ2-7; TRBD2 matches at 8 bases. CDR3 size: 14 residues. V trimming: 3 bases; J trimming: 5 bases; junction bases outside the gene matches: 6. Germline assignment: CDR1 MNHEY and CDR2 SVGAGI. The CDR3 loop is CASSYSGTRNEQYF. The CDR3 nucleotides are TGTGCCAGCAGTTATTCAGGGACTAGGAACGAGCAGTACTTC.

The rearrangement uses TRBV18 and TRBJ2-5; D is unresolved. The CDR3 loop spans 13 amino acids. Germline V lookup: CDR1 KGHSH, CDR2 LQKENI. The V end was cut by 3 bases, the J end by 5 bases, with 10 bases between. CDR3 coding DNA: TGTGCCAGCTCACCTGGACCAGGCGAGACCCAGTACTTC. It specifies CASSPGPGETQYF.

This clonotype turned up a few times. The V call is TRBV11-2, the J call TRBJ2-6; D is unclear. CDR3 size: 17 residues. CDR1 is SGHAT and CDR2 is FQNNGV in the germline V gene. Trimming stripped 5 bases from V and 0 bases from J, with 14 bases between. The CDR3 nucleotides read TGTGCCAGCAGCCGCTTAGGTATAGCCTCTGGGGCCAACGTCCTGACTTTC. Amino acids: CASSRLGIASGANVLTF.

The rearrangement joins TRBV4-1 to TRBJ2-7, with unresolved D. The V gene lost 4 bases and the J gene lost 2 bases, with 12 bases spanning the gap. The CDR3 loop spans 14 amino acids. Germline-derived CDR1 and CDR2 are MGHRA and YSYEKL. CDR3 nucleotide sequence: TGCGCCAGCAGCCCCTTGTCCCCCCCCTACGAGCAGTACTTC. The encoded protein is CASSPLSPPYEQYF.

This clonotype came up a few times. The chain links TRBV12-3 or TRBV12-4 to TRBJ2-5; 9 bases are a match to TRBD2. CDR3 length: 16 residues. The V segment lost 5 bases and the J segment 5 bases; nucleotides outside the gene matches: 12. The CDR3 DNA reads as TGTGCCAGCAGTCTCCGAGTAGCGGGAGCTGGGGAGACCCAGTACTTC. Translating gives CASSLRVAGAGETQYF.

This sequence joins TRBV5-1 and TRBJ2-5, with D possibly matching TRBD2 (6 bases). Per the germline V gene, CDR1 is SGHRS and CDR2 is YFSETQ. The ends were cut back, 1 base at V and 3 bases at J, with 16 bases in the middle. This CDR3 region has 16 residues. In nucleotides, the CDR3 is TGCGCCAGCAGCTTGTTGGTGGGAGGCCTAAAAGAGACCCAGTACTTC. Encoded protein: CASSLLVGGLKETQYF.

The chain carries TRBV2 and TRBJ2-1; no clear D gene. There are 14 residues in the CDR3. V lost 1 base, J lost 4 bases, and 8 bases lay in between. From germline, CDR1 is SNHLY and CDR2 FYNNEI. The CDR3 nucleotides are TGTGCCAGCAGTGAAGAATGGGGTTACAATGAGCAGTTCTTC. Encoded protein: CASSEEWGYNEQFF.

The gene calls are TRBV20-1 and TRBJ1-4; TRBD1 is a possible D gene (5 bases). CDR1 and CDR2 from the germline V gene are DFQATT and SNEGSKA (reference sequence). Trimming removed 6 bases from V and 1 base from J, with 9 bases in between. The CDR3 contains 13 residues. This CDR3 reads CSAPDRTNEKLFF. The CDR3 DNA sequence: TGCAGTGCCCCCGACAGAACTAATGAAAAACTGTTTTTT.

This clonotype was detected a few times. The J gene is TRBJ2-7, the V gene TRBV7-2; D uncertain. Germline CDR1 is SGHTA and CDR2 is FQGNSA. This CDR3 is built from 13 residues. Between the trimmed V and J ends, which lost 2 bases and 6 bases, there was a span of 11 bases. The CDR3 sequence is CASSLRRAGEQYF. CDR3 nucleotides: TGTGCCAGCAGCTTAAGAAGGGCCGGCGAGCAGTACTTC.

This clonotype was observed a few times. The chain combines TRBV13 with TRBJ2-4, with D tentatively TRBD1 or TRBD2 (5 bases each). The CDR3 sequence is 19 residues long. V was trimmed by 3 bases and J by 2 bases, leaving 23 bases between them. From germline, CDR1 is PRHDT and CDR2 FYEKMQ (reference sequence). CDR3 protein: CASSFLKSGRERTKNIQYF. CDR3 nucleotides: TGTGCCAGCAGCTTTTTGAAATCTGGCAGGGAGAGAACCAAAAACATTCAGTACTTC. The full variable domain, completed using reference TRBV13 and TRBJ2-4, is AAGVIQSPRHLIKEKRETATLKCYPIPRHDTVYWYQQGPGQDPQFLISFYEKMQSDKGSIPDRFSAQQFSDYHSELNMSSLELGDSALYFCASSFLKSGRERTKNIQYFGAGTRLSVL.

The chain links TRBV5-1 to TRBJ2-5; D call uncertain. The V gene's germline CDR1 is SGHRS and CDR2 YFSETQ. Trimming shortened V by 4 bases and J by 4 bases, and 11 bases separated the two germline ends. This CDR3 has 13 amino acids. CDR3 DNA: TGCGCCAGCAGCCCCAGTGGGTCAGAGACCCAGTACTTC. It is translated as CASSPSGSETQYF.

This clonotype showed up just a few times. The genes are TRBV10-3 and TRBJ2-3; 12 bases are shared with TRBD2. V was pared by 8 bases and J by 4 bases, with 7 bases of the junction left unmatched. The CDR3 runs 15 residues. Germline-derived CDR1 and CDR2 are ENHRY and SYGVKD. The CDR3 region is CAISRLAGVADTQYF. CDR3 nucleotide sequence: TGTGCCATCTCGAGACTAGCGGGAGTCGCAGATACGCAGTATTTT.

This clonotype has ten or more counts. The gene calls are TRBV18 and TRBJ2-1; 13 bases are shared with TRBD2. Germline V gene lookup returns CDR1 KGHSH and CDR2 LQKENI. The V gene end was trimmed by 3 bases and the J gene end by 9 bases; junction bases not matched to a gene: 14. The CDR3 sequence is 18 residues long. CDR3 region: CASSPRTSGSAGRSEQFF. CDR3 nucleotides: TGTGCCAGCTCACCCCGGACTAGCGGGAGTGCGGGAAGGAGTGAGCAGTTCTTC.